Below, 3 T cell receptor beta chains from the same sample are listed, as sequenced in a study of blood T cell repertoires in COVID-19. The protocol was immunoSEQ multiplex PCR, while the TCRdb copy is restricted to in-frame clones and leaves out a portion. The table lists about 130,000 clones, 90% of them singletons. The sample taken for sequencing was peripheral blood. The receptors originated from a man aged 50 to 60 with active COVID-19.

The chain links TRBV11-3 to TRBJ1-1; a weak D match, TRBD1 (6 bases). This CDR3 contains 13 residues. V was shortened by 0 bases and J by 5 bases, with 7 bases between the two germline ends. Germline CDR1 reads SGHNT; CDR2 reads YENEEA. The CDR3 is CASSLETGTEAFF. In nucleotides, the CDR3 is TGTGCCAGCAGCTTAGAGACAGGTACTGAAGCTTTCTTT.

This clone was counted only a few times. The chain joins TRBV14 to TRBJ1-1; D call uncertain. The V gene lost 5 bases and the J gene lost 5 bases, with 18 bases spanning the gap. Germline values: CDR1 SGHDN, CDR2 FVKESK. The CDR3 is 15 residues long. The CDR3 sequence is CASSAGIGGMTEAFF. CDR3 nucleotide sequence: TGTGCCAGCAGCGCAGGCATTGGCGGGATGACTGAAGCTTTCTTT.

This chain joins TRBV27 and TRBJ2-1; 7 bases fit TRBD1. This CDR3 contains 19 residues. V lost 5 bases, J lost 4 bases, and 20 bases stayed unmatched. Germline assignment: CDR1 MNHEY and CDR2 SMNVEV (reference sequence). The CDR3 protein is CASSPTRGLASSQYNEQFF. In DNA, the CDR3 is TGTGCCAGCAGTCCAACTAGGGGGCTAGCTTCCTCCCAATACAATGAGCAGTTCTTC.